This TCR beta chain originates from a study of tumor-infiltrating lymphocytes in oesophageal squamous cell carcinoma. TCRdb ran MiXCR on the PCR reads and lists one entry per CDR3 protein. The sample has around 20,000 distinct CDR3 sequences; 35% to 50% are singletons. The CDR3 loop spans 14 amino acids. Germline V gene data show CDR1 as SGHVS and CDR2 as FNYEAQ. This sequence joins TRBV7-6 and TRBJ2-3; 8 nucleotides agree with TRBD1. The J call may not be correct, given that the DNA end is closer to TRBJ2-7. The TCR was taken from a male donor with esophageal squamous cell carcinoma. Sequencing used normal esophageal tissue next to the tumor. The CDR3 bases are TGTGCCAGCAGCGACCGGACAGGGCCCTACGAGCAGTACTTC. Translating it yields CASSDRTGPYEQYF.